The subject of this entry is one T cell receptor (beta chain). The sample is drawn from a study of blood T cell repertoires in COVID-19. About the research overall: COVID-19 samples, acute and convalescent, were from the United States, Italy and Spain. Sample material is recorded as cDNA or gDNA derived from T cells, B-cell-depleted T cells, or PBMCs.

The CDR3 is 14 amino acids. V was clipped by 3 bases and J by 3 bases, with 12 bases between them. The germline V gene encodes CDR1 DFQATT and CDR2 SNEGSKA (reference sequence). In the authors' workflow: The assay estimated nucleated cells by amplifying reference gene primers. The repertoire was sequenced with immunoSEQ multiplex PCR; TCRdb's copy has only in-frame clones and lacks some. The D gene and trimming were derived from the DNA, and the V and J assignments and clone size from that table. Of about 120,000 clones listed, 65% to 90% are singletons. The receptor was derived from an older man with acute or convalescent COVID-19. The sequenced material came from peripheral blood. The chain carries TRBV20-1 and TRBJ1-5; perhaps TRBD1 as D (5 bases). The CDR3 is CSASDDSYNQPQHF. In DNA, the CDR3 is TGCAGTGCTAGTGACGACAGCTACAATCAGCCCCAGCATTTT.